The 10 T cell receptor beta chains reported below all come from one sample, sequenced in a study of beta chain features in type 1 diabetes. The whole isolated RNA underwent reverse transcription, so sequencing captured expressed TCRB transcripts. This table comes from immunoSEQ multiplex PCR, and its TCRdb copy is limited to in-frame clones, with some not included. The repertoire consists of some 410,000 clones, with about 15% occurring once and the leading ten covering roughly 0.038%. The sample comprised naive CD4+ T cells from blood. These receptors were taken from a man younger than 45 in good health.

This clone was seen a few times. This sequence joins TRBV7-6 and TRBJ2-1, with D uncertain. Germline CDR1 and CDR2: SGHVS and FNYEAQ. The CDR3 is 16 amino acids. V was cut by 1 base and J by 0 bases, with 10 bases left in between. CDR3 region: CASSLEARSSYNEQFF. CDR3 nucleotides: TGTGCCAGCAGCTTAGAAGCGCGAAGCTCCTACAATGAGCAGTTCTTC.

This clone occurred a few times. V gene TRBV7-2 combines with J gene TRBJ2-7, with D unclear. V lost 4 bases and J lost 7, with 14 bases in between. Germline loops: CDR1 SGHTA, CDR2 FQGNSA. The CDR3 extends over 13 amino acids. CDR3 DNA: TGTGCCAGCAGCTCTCCCATGACATTTGAGCAGTACTTC. This translates into CASSSPMTFEQYF.

This clone was counted only a few times. This chain uses TRBV18 with TRBJ2-3; 9 bases align to TRBD2. In germline, CDR1 is KGHSH, CDR2 LQKENI. The CDR3 spans 15 residues. Unmatched junction bases numbered 7, after V lost 3 bases and J lost 6 bases. CDR3 in amino acids: CASSPGLASYDTQYF. In DNA form, the CDR3 reads TGTGCCAGCTCACCGGGACTAGCTTCCTACGATACGCAGTATTTT.

A word on this clone: Mismatch with germline at one junction end may stem from a read error. The chain combines TRBV10-3 with TRBJ2-3; 9 bases align to TRBD2. The germline CDR1 and CDR2 sequences are ENHRY and SYGVKD. The CDR3 is made up of 13 amino acids. CDR3 sequence (DNA): TGTGCCATCAGCCTCGAGACTAGCGGCTATTCGCGTTTT. This codes for CAISLETSGYSRF.

J is TRBJ2-7 and V is TRBV27; D not resolved. Germline V CDR1 and CDR2: MNHEY, SMNVEV (reference sequence). The CDR3 has 18 amino acids. The V and J ends lost 5 bases and 4 bases respectively, with 27 bases between them. The CDR3 DNA is TGTGCCAGCAGTGTAAGGGCGCGTCTTGAAGTTCATTCGTACGAGCAGTACTTC. Its translation: CASSVRARLEVHSYEQYF.

This clone was seen a few times. The chain combines TRBV13 with TRBJ1-4; D uncertain. Looked up from germline, CDR1 is PRHDT and CDR2 is FYEKMQ (reference sequence). The V gene lost 0 bases and the J gene lost 0 bases, with 5 bases spanning the gap. The CDR3 contains 15 residues. The CDR3 DNA sequence: TGTGCCAGCAGCTTAGGGGGTGCAACTAATGAAAAACTGTTTTTT. Protein sequence: CASSLGGATNEKLFF.

V usage is TRBV7-2 and J usage is TRBJ2-3; 11 positions agree with TRBD2. The V gene end was trimmed by 3 bases and the J gene end by 8 bases; junction bases not matched to a gene: 19. The CDR3 has 19 residues. Germline loops: CDR1 SGHTA, CDR2 FQGNSA. The CDR3 reads CASSFRLAGLFPLKITQYF. In nucleotides, the CDR3 is TGTGCCAGCAGCTTTCGACTAGCGGGGCTATTCCCCCTCAAGATTACGCAGTATTTT.

The chain carries TRBV7-2 and TRBJ2-1; 9 positions match TRBD2. Germline V CDR1 and CDR2: SGHTA, FQGNSA. V trimming: 6 bases; J trimming: 3 bases; junction bases outside the gene matches: 15. This CDR3 has 18 amino acids. CDR3 nucleotide sequence: TGTGCCAGCAGAGGAAGCGGGGGGCCCGAAACATACTACAATGAGCAGTTCTTC. Translated, it gives CASRGSGGPETYYNEQFF.

V and J are TRBV14 and TRBJ2-7, with D uncertain. Germline V gene sequence: CDR1 SGHDN, CDR2 FVKESK. The V gene lost 1 base and the J gene lost 5 bases, with 6 bases spanning the gap. This CDR3 contains 12 residues. The CDR3, as DNA: TGTGCCAGCAGCCAAGGGATTAACGAGCAGTACGTC. Translation: CASSQGINEQYV.

V gene TRBV29-1 combines with J gene TRBJ1-2; D is unclear. V dropped 4 bases and J dropped 4 bases, with 4 bases sitting between them. The CDR3 sequence is 10 residues long. The germline CDR1 and CDR2 sequences are SQVTM and ANQGSEA. CDR3 nucleotides: TGCAGCGTTGGCGTCTATGGCTACACCTTC. This codes for CSVGVYGYTF.